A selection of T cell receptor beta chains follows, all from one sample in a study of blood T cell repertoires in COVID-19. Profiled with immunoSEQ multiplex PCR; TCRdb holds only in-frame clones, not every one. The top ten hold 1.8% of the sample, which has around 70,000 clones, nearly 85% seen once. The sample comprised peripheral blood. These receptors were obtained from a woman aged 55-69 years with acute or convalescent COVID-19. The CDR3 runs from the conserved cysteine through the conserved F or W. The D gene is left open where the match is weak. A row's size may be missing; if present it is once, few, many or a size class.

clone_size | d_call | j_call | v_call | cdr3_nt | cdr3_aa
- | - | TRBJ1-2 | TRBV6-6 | TGTGCCAGCAGTTACTCTTGGGCAGATGGCTACACCTTC | CASSYSWADGYTF
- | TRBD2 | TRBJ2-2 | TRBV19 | TGTGCCAGTAGTATTGACGAGCGGGGGGGCTACACCGGGGAGCTGTTTTTT | CASSIDERGGYTGELFF
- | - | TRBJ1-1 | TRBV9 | TGTGCCAGCAGCGTATACCCGAGCAGCGAAGGGAGGAACACTGAAGCTTTCTTT | CASSVYPSSEGRNTEAFF
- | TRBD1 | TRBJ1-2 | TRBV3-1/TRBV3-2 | TGTGCCAGCAGCCCCCACGGGACAGGTTATAACTATGGCTACACCTTC | CASSPHGTGYNYGYTF
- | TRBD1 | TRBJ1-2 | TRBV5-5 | TGTGCCAGCAGCCCCCGACAGGGAAACTATGGCTACACCTTC | CASSPRQGNYGYTF
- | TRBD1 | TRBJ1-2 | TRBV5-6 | TGTGCCAGCAGCTTGGTTGGGCGACAGGGGGAGAACTATGGCTACACCTTC | CASSLVGRQGENYGYTF
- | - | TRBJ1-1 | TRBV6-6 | TGTGCCAGCAGTTACAATGGAGGCGCGTCTGAAGCTTTCTTT | CASSYNGGASEAFF
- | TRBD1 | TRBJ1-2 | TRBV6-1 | TGTGCCAGCAGTGAGCCACAGGGGGCGACTGGCTACACCTTC | CASSEPQGATGYTF
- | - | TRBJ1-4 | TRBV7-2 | TGTGCCAGCAGCTTATCCCCTTATGAAAAACTGTTTTTT | CASSLSPYEKLFF
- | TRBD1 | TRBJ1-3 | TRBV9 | TGTGCCAGCAGCCCAGGACAGGGATCGGCTGGAAACACCATATATTTT | CASSPGQGSAGNTIYF
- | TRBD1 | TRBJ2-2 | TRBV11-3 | TGTGCCAGCAGCTTAGGACAGGGAAGAGTCGGGGAGCTGTTTTTT | CASSLGQGRVGELFF
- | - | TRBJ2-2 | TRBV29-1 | TGCAGCGTTGACCGGGAGAACACCGGGGAGCTGTTTTTT | CSVDRENTGELFF
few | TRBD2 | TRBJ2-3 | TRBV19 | TGTGCCAGTAGCCGTCGACTAGCGGGAGGGTCAGATACGCAGTATTTT | CASSRRLAGGSDTQYF
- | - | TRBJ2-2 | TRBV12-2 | TGTGCAAGTCGCTTAGCCCACCGACTAGCGGGAGGGCCGAACACCGGGGAGCTGTTTTTT | CASRLAHRLAGGPNTGELFF
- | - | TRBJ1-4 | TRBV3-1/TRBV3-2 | TGTGCCAGCAGCCCCCGGGGGACGGAAAAACTGTTTTTT | CASSPRGTEKLFF
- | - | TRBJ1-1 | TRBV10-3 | TGTGCCATCAGTGCGAGCGAGGGTTGGGCTGAAGCTTTCTTT | CAISASEGWAEAFF
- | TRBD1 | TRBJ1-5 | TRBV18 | TGTGCCAGCTCACCTGACAGGGCAAATCAGCCCCAGCATTTT | CASSPDRANQPQHF
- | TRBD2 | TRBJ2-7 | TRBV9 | TGTGCCAGCAGCGGACAGCGGGAGCCCTACGAGCAGTACTTC | CASSGQREPYEQYF
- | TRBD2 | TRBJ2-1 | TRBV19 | TGTGCCAGTAGTAGGGTTTCGGGTTCTAGCGGGGGCATCAGCTCCTACAATGAGCAGTTCTTC | CASSRVSGSSGGISSYNEQFF
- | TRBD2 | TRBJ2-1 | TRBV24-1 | TGTGCCACCAGTCCACGACTAGCGGGAGGGGGGCGGCTAAGCAATGAGCAGTTCTTC | CATSPRLAGGGRLSNEQFF
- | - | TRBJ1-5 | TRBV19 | TGTGCCAGTAGTAGACAGGCTCAGCCCCAGCATTTT | CASSRQAQPQHF
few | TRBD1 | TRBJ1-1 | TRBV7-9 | TGTGCCAGCATTAACACAGGGGATTTTAATGAAGCTTTCTTT | CASINTGDFNEAFF
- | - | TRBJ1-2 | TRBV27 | TGTGCCAGCAGTCTGCGAGGCAGTAACTATGGCTACACCTTC | CASSLRGSNYGYTF
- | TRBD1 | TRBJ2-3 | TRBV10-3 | TGTGCCACCGGCACCGGGACAGGGATAACAGATACGCAGTATTTT | CATGTGTGITDTQYF
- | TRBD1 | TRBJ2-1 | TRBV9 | TGTGCCAGCAGCGTACTCTCGGGACAGTCCTACAATGAGCAGTTCTTC | CASSVLSGQSYNEQFF
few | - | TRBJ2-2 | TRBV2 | TGTGCCAGCAGGGGCGCGTTAGGGGAGCTGTTTTTT | CASRGALGELFF
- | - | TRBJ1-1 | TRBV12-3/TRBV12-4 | TGTGCCAGCAATTGGCGCGGTGGTGTCGGGGCTTTCTTT | CASNWRGGVGAFF
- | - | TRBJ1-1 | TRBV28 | TGTGCCAGCAGTTTCCCAGGGTACGTGAACACTGAAGCTTTCTTT | CASSFPGYVNTEAFF
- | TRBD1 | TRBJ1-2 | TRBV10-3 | TGTGCCATCAGACCGACAGGGATGTATGAAAACTATGGCTACACCTTC | CAIRPTGMYENYGYTF
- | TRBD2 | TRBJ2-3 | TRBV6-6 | TGTGCCAGCAGTTACGGGGGGGGTATGGATACGCAGTATTTT | CASSYGGGMDTQYF
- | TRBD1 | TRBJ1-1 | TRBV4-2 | TGTGCCAGCAGCGCCCGGAGACAGGGGGCGAACACTGAAGCTTTCTTT | CASSARRQGANTEAFF
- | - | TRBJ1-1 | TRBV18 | TGTGCCAGCTCACCGTCGGAGGGTGAAGCTTTCTTT | CASSPSEGEAFF
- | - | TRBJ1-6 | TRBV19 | TGTGCCAGTATCGACAATCATAATTCACCCCTCCACTTT | CASIDNHNSPLHF
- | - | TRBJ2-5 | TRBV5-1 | TGCGCCAGCAGCTTGGGAGGGGGTGGAGAGACCCAGTACTTC | CASSLGGGGETQYF
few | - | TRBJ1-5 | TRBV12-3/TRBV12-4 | TGTGCCAGCACTATGAATGATCAGCCCCAGCATTTT | CASTMNDQPQHF
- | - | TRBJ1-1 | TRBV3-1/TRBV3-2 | TGTGCCAGCAGCCAAGAAGTTGTAGGGGTCTACACTGAAGCTTTCTTT | CASSQEVVGVYTEAFF
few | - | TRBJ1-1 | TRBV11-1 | TGTGCCAGCAGCTTATACAGGGAAACTGAAGCTTTCTTT | CASSLYRETEAFF
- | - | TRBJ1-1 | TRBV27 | TGTGCCAGCAGTCCATGGGCGATCAACACTGAAGCTTTCTTT | CASSPWAINTEAFF
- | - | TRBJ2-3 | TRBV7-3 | TGTGCCAGCAGCTTAACTCCCCTAGGAACGGGCACAGATACGCAGTATTTT | CASSLTPLGTGTDTQYF
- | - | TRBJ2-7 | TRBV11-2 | TGTGCCAGCAGCTTATTCGGGGACGAGCAGTACTTC | CASSLFGDEQYF